This T cell receptor (beta chain) appears in the sequencing data of a study of blood T cells in healthy people across ages. Findings and limits, study-wide: A greater number of naive CD4+ cells and higher diversity distinguished long-lived donors from aged donors.

Concerning this clonotype: The antigen remains unidentified.

Germline CDR1 is SGHAT and CDR2 is FQNNGV. The CDR3 covers 15 residues. V gave up 0 bases and J gave up 9 bases; unmatched junction bases: 2. The use of a sample-barcoded 5' primer and a J-beta primer mix characterized a second PCR of about 7 to 12 cycles. All cDNA molecules were each tagged by a template-switch adaptor with 12 random nucleotides. Each CDR3 protein gets one entry after TCRdb re-called the 5' RACE reads with MiXCR. The data contain about 650,000 distinct CDR3 sequences, about 50% of them seen just once; the ten biggest clones take up approximately 13%. The specimen was blood. The clonotype comes from a woman aged 80 or over in good health. The chain combines TRBV11-2 with TRBJ2-1, with 13 bases matching TRBD2. Written as DNA, the CDR3 is TGTGCCAGCAGCTTAGAGGGACTAGCGGGGCGTGAGCAGTTCTTC. It encodes CASSLEGLAGREQFF.